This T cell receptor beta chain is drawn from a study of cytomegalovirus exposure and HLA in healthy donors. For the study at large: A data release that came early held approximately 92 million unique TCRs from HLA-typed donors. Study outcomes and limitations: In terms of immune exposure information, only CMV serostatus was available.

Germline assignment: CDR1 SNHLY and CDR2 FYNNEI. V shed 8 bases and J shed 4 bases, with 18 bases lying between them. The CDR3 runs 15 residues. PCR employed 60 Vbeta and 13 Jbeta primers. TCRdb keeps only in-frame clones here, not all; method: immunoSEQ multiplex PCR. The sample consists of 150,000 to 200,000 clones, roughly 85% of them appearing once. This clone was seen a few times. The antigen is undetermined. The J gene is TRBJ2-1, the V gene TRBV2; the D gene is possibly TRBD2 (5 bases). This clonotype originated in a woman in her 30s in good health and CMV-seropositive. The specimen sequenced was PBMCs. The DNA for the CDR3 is TGTGCCAGCGGAACCGGGGATACCCTATACAATGAGCAGTTCTTC. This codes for CASGTGDTLYNEQFF.